The 8 T cell receptor beta chains presented below share a single source sample, sequenced in a study of regulatory T cells in long-lasting Graves disease. Researchers made TCR beta libraries by using iRepertoire HTBI primers and running Arm-PCR on CDR3 regions. TCRdb fed the multiplex PCR reads into MiXCR, producing one record per CDR3 protein. The sample includes under 400,000 distinct CDR3 sequences, around 15% seen only once; the top ten take 25% to 30%. Specified time point: newly diagnosed GD, antithyroid drugs for less than 3 months. The TCR library was made from RNA that had been extracted from PBMCs in TRIzol. These sequences were also reported in another study, on T cells in Graves' hyperthyroidism and ophthalmopathy.

This specimen was peripheral blood mononuclear cells (PBMCs), taken at new diagnosis, from a patient treated with antithyroid drugs. The receptors were gathered from a man in his forties with Graves disease.

In its sample, this clonotype was seen many times. The chain recombines TRBV12-3 or TRBV12-4 with TRBJ1-5; 7 bases match TRBD1. The CDR3 runs to 13 residues. V was clipped by 8 bases and J by 6 bases; unmatched bases: 7. The CDR3 protein is CASGKGASQPQHF. In DNA, the CDR3 is TGTGCCAGCGGGAAGGGGGCATCTCAGCCCCAGCATTTT.

This chain links TRBV20-1 with TRBJ1-4; D possibly corresponds to TRBD1 (5 bases). The germline CDR1 and CDR2 sequences are DFQATT and SNEGSKA (reference sequence). The CDR3 totals 18 residues. Trimming pared 5 bases from V and 8 bases from J, leaving 30 bases between. The chain's CDR3 is CSALIRRGTSKAVEKLFF. In DNA, the CDR3 is TGCAGTGCTCTTATTCGGAGAGGGACGAGCAAGGCGGTGGAAAAACTGTTTTTT.

The V gene is TRBV28, the J gene TRBJ2-7, with D tentatively TRBD1 (6 bases). The CDR3 totals 14 residues. Trimming shortened V by 8 bases and J by 3 bases, and 17 bases separated the two germline ends. Germline values: CDR1 MDHEN, CDR2 SYDVKM. The CDR3 DNA is TGTGCCAGCGGGACGGACAGCATAGGCTACGAGCAGTACTTC. Residues: CASGTDSIGYEQYF.

This clonotype was seen a few times. V gene TRBV10-3 combines with J gene TRBJ2-1, with 7 bases matching TRBD2. Losses at the gene ends were 1 base for V and 6 bases for J; bases not matched to a gene: 6. The length of the CDR3 is 15 residues. CDR1 and CDR2 (germline): ENHRY, SYGVKD. In DNA, the CDR3 is TGTGCCATCAGTGAGTTGGCGGGGAGGGTCAATGAGCAGTTCTTC. Encoded protein: CAISELAGRVNEQFF.

This clonotype occurred many times. The chain is built from TRBV2 and TRBJ1-5; a weak D match, TRBD1 (6 bases). Trimming removed 3 bases at V and 6 bases at J, with 12 bases between. CDR1 SNHLY and CDR2 FYNNEI come from the germline V gene. There are 14 residues in the CDR3. This chain's CDR3 is CASSEWQGRQPQHF. CDR3 DNA sequence: TGTGCCAGCAGTGAGTGGCAGGGGCGTCAGCCCCAGCATTTT. Full variable domain (remainder filled in from reference TRBV2 and TRBJ1-5): EPEVTQTPSHQVTQMGQEVILRCVPISNHLYFYWYRQILGQKVEFLVSFYNNEISEKSEIFDDQFSVERPDGSNFTLKIRSTKLEDSAMYFCASSEWQGRQPQHFGDGTRLSIL.

Many counts were recorded for this clonotype. This rearrangement joins TRBV2 to TRBJ2-7, with TRBD1 matching over 8 bases. CDR1 is SNHLY, CDR2 FYNNEI, per germline. This CDR3 is built from 13 residues. With V trimmed by 7 bases and J by 3 bases, 5 bases remained unmatched. In nucleotides, the CDR3 is TGTGCCAGCACCGGGACAGGCAACTACGAGCAGTACTTC. Protein: CASTGTGNYEQYF. The full variable domain, its missing parts supplied by reference TRBV2 and TRBJ2-7, is EPEVTQTPSHQVTQMGQEVILRCVPISNHLYFYWYRQILGQKVEFLVSFYNNEISEKSEIFDDQFSVERPDGSNFTLKIRSTKLEDSAMYFCASTGTGNYEQYFGPGTRLTVT.

This clonotype was counted ten times or more. The chain uses TRBV6-2 or TRBV6-3 and TRBJ2-7; maybe TRBD2 (5 bases). Trimming removed 8 bases from V and 0 bases from J, with 14 bases in between. Germline CDR1 and CDR2: MNHEY and SVGEGT. CDR3 length equals 14 residues. CDR3 nucleotides: TGTGCCAGCTTCGATCGGGGTTTCTCCTACGAGCAGTACTTC. As protein: CASFDRGFSYEQYF.

This clonotype was recorded a few times. J is TRBJ2-1 and V is TRBV6-4; the D call may be TRBD1 or TRBD2 (5 bases each). There are 15 residues in the CDR3. V was clipped by 4 bases and J by 6 bases, with 16 bases between them. The V gene's germline CDR1 is MRHNA and CDR2 SNTAGT. The CDR3: CASSGRPGGGNEQFF. The DNA for the CDR3 is TGTGCCAGCAGTGGCAGACCTGGGGGTGGCAATGAGCAGTTCTTC.